This TCR beta chain was obtained from a study of cytomegalovirus exposure and HLA in healthy donors. Background on the study: Assignment to the Caucasian-associated ancestry cluster applied to less than 85% of the approximately 400 genotyped donors.

Germline values: CDR1 SGHVS, CDR2 FQNEAQ. V was pared by 5 bases and J by 3 bases, with 10 bases of the junction left unmatched. The CDR3 totals 16 residues. Primers: 60 Vbeta forward and 13 Jbeta reverse. Only in-frame clones appear in the TCRdb table, and some are missing; sequencing was by immunoSEQ multiplex PCR. The sample includes about 130,000 clones, roughly 80% of them seen just once. The clonotype comes from a woman between 40 and 50 years old in good health and CMV-seronegative. V is TRBV7-8 and J is TRBJ2-3; 8 nucleotides align to TRBD2. The specimen sequenced was PBMCs. CDR3 amino acids: CASSPGPRGVTDTQYF. The CDR3 DNA is TGTGCCAGCAGCCCCGGCCCGCGGGGGGTGACAGATACGCAGTATTTT.